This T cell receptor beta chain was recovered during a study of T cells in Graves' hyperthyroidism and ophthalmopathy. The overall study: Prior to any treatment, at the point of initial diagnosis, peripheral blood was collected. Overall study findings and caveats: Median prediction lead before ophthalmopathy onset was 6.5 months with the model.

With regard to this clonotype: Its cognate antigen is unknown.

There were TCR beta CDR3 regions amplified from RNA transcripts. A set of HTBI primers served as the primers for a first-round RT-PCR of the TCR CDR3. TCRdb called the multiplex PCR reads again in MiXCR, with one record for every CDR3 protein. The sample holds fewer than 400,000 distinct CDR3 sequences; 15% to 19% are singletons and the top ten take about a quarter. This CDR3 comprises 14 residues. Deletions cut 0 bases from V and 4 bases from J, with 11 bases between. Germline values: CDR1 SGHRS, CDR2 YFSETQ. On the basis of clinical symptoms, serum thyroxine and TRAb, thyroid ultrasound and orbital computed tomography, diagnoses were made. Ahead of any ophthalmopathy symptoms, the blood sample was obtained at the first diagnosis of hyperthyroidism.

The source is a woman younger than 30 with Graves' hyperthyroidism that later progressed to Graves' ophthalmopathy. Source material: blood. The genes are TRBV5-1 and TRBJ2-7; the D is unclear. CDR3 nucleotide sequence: TGCGCCAGCAGCTTGGGCGGCTTTGGTTACGAGCAGTACTTC. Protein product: CASSLGGFGYEQYF.